These 18 T cell receptor beta chains originate from one sample sequenced in a study of OX40 agonist ivuxolimab in advanced cancers. The assay was immunoSEQ multiplex PCR, and TCRdb's table has in-frame clones only and misses some. Of about 21,000 clones in the sample, just under 85% were seen once. The sequencing used CD4+ or CD8+ T cells sorted from blood, collected in a trial of the OX40 agonist ivuxolimab. Every receptor here comes from an adult with an advanced solid tumor such as melanoma, head and neck, liver or kidney cancer.

This clone is medium-sized. The chain joins TRBV30 to TRBJ1-1, with TRBD1 as a possible D gene (6 bases). Germline CDR1 is GTSNPN and CDR2 is SVGIG (reference sequence). Trimming cost V 3 bases and J 6 bases, with 14 bases left between them. The length of the CDR3 is 13 residues. CDR3 DNA sequence: TGTGCCTGGAGGGAACAGACAGGCCCTGAAGCTTTCTTT. This sequence encodes CAWREQTGPEAFF.

J is TRBJ2-7 and V is TRBV7-6, with D perhaps assigned TRBD1 or TRBD2 (6 bases each). Trimming pared 4 bases from V and 2 bases from J, leaving 12 bases between. CDR1 and CDR2 from the germline V gene are SGHVS and FNYEAQ. The CDR3 has 14 amino acids. Here the CDR3 DNA reads TGTGCCAGCAGCTCGACAGGAGGGGCCTACGAGCAGTACTTC. It translates to CASSSTGGAYEQYF.

The CDR3 spells CASYRGGDDGYTF. The CDR3 bases are TGTGCCAGTTATCGTGGAGGGGATGATGGCTACACCTTC. This rearrangement joins TRBV19 to TRBJ1-2; D is perhaps TRBD1 (5 bases). CDR1 and CDR2 from the germline V gene are LNHDA and SQIVND (reference sequence). V dropped 8 bases and J dropped 6 bases, with 16 bases sitting between them. This CDR3 has 13 amino acids. The variable domain in full, completed from reference TRBV19 and TRBJ1-2, reads DGGITQSPKYLFRKEGQNVTLSCEQNLNHDAMYWYRQDPGQGLRLIYYSQIVNDFQKGDIAEGYSVSREKKESFPLTVTSAQKNPTAFYLCASYRGGDDGYTFGSGTRLTVV.

Here the CDR3 DNA reads TGTGCCAGCAGTTTCACGGGAAATCAGCCCCAGCATTTT. Protein sequence: CASSFTGNQPQHF. This chain joins TRBV28 and TRBJ1-5; no clear D gene. The CDR3 contains 13 residues. Germline CDR1 MDHEN, CDR2 SYDVKM. V was trimmed by 3 bases and J by 4 bases, leaving 7 bases between them.

The chain is built from TRBV6-5 and TRBJ2-7, with a possible D match to TRBD1 (6 bases). Trimming removed 2 bases at V and 3 bases at J, with 11 bases between. Germline assignment: CDR1 MNHEY and CDR2 SVGAGI. There are 14 residues in the CDR3. DNA for the CDR3: TGTGCCAGCAGTTACGGGGGACACCGCTACGAGCAGTACTTC. The encoded protein is CASSYGGHRYEQYF.

This chain links TRBV5-6 with TRBJ2-3; 10 positions match TRBD2. The CDR3 is 16 amino acids. Germline V gives CDR1 SGHDT, CDR2 YYEEEE. Germline trimming cut 1 base from V and 4 bases from J; bases unmatched to any gene: 6. The CDR3 reads CASSLIAGGGADTQYF. CDR3 bases: TGTGCCAGCAGCTTGATAGCGGGAGGAGGTGCAGATACGCAGTATTTT.

CDR3 protein: CASSQDFKRVGETQYF. The CDR3, as DNA: TGCGCCAGCAGCCAAGATTTCAAGCGCGTAGGCGAGACCCAGTACTTC. The rearrangement uses TRBV4-1 and TRBJ2-5; no firm D call. CDR3 length equals 16 residues. Germline loops: CDR1 MGHRA, CDR2 YSYEKL. The V gene lost 0 bases and the J gene lost 5 bases, with 16 bases spanning the gap.

This clone was counted only a few times. The chain is built from TRBV4-1 and TRBJ2-5, with 9 positions matching TRBD2. V shed 0 bases and J 5 bases; nucleotides not matched to a gene: 4. The CDR3 extends over 15 amino acids. Germline CDR1 reads MGHRA; CDR2 reads YSYEKL. The CDR3 sequence: CASSQEGLAVETQYF. CDR3 sequence (DNA): TGCGCCAGCAGCCAAGAGGGACTAGCTGTGGAGACCCAGTACTTC.

In the case of this clone: Distinct nucleotide sequences in the sample also encode this CDR3. The chain links TRBV6-1 to TRBJ2-1; 12 bases are shared with TRBD2. The ends lost 7 bases at V and 1 base at J; junction bases unmatched: 2. CDR1 and CDR2 (germline): MNHNS, SASEGT. This CDR3 comprises 15 residues. The CDR3 DNA follows: TGTGCCAGCACCCTAGCGGGAGGGTCCTACAATGAGCAGTTCTTC. As protein: CASTLAGGSYNEQFF.

This chain connects TRBV6-6 to TRBJ1-5; D perhaps matches TRBD1 (5 bases). Germline values: CDR1 MNHNY, CDR2 SVGAGI (reference sequence). CDR3 length equals 15 residues. Between the trimmed V and J ends, which lost 6 bases and 0 bases, there was a span of 12 bases. This CDR3 reads CASSTQDLSNQPQHF. CDR3 DNA sequence: TGTGCCAGCAGCACACAGGACCTTAGCAATCAGCCCCAGCATTTT.

The genes are TRBV6-1 and TRBJ2-3, with 7 bases aligning to TRBD1. The length of the CDR3 is 14 residues. Germline V lookup: CDR1 MNHNS, CDR2 SASEGT. V gave up 0 bases and J gave up 4 bases; unmatched junction bases: 1. The CDR3 protein is CASSEAGGADTQYF. DNA for the CDR3: TGTGCCAGCAGTGAAGCAGGGGGCGCAGATACGCAGTATTTT.

There are a few counts of this clone. This rearrangement joins TRBV4-1 to TRBJ2-7, with D uncertain. This CDR3 spans 13 amino acids. The germline V and J ends were trimmed by 2 bases and 6 bases, with 11 bases remaining between them. The germline V gene has CDR1 MGHRA and CDR2 YSYEKL. The CDR3 loop is CASSQIYALEQYF. The CDR3 nucleotides are TGCGCCAGCAGCCAAATATACGCTCTCGAGCAGTACTTC.

The gene calls are TRBV9 and TRBJ2-2; D remains ambiguous. Per germline, CDR1 SGDLS and CDR2 YYNGEE. The CDR3 has 14 residues. V was cut by 1 base and J by 4 bases, with 8 bases left in between. DNA of the CDR3: TGTGCCAGCAGCGTAAGGCCGATCACCGGGGAGCTGTTTTTT. It encodes CASSVRPITGELFF.

The chain combines TRBV19 with TRBJ1-1; 7 bases fit TRBD1. The germline CDR1 and CDR2 sequences are LNHDA and SQIVND (reference sequence). Losses at the gene ends were 4 bases for V and 0 bases for J; bases not matched to a gene: 2. This CDR3 has 14 amino acids. The CDR3 coding sequence is TGTGCCAGTAGTAGCGGACAGGTGAACACTGAAGCTTTCTTT. Translated, it gives CASSSGQVNTEAFF.

The CDR3 bases are TGTGCCAGCAGCTCCCGGACTAGCGGGGAACCCCCAGATACGCAGTATTTT. Translated, it gives CASSSRTSGEPPDTQYF. The J gene is TRBJ2-3, the V gene TRBV13; 12 bases line up with TRBD2. Trimming removed 4 bases from V and 4 bases from J; junction bases left unmatched: 9. Germline-derived CDR1 and CDR2 are PRHDT and FYEKMQ (reference sequence). The CDR3 covers 17 residues.

The CDR3 region has the DNA TGTGCCAGCAGTCCAAGAGCGGGCGCGGGGGGGACCCAGTACTTC. Translating it yields CASSPRAGAGGTQYF. This chain joins TRBV27 and TRBJ2-5; 8 bases line up with TRBD2. The CDR3 is 15 residues long. J was trimmed by 7 bases and V by 5 bases; bases with no gene match: 12. Germline loops: CDR1 MNHEY, CDR2 SMNVEV (reference sequence).

J is TRBJ2-2 and V is TRBV19; D not resolved. The CDR3 consists of 14 residues. Germline V gene sequence: CDR1 LNHDA, CDR2 SQIVND (reference sequence). The V gene lost 11 bases and the J gene lost 0 bases, with 13 bases spanning the gap. The CDR3 DNA reads TGTGCCGGCCGAGACACCTCGAACACCGGGGAGCTGTTTTTT. Amino acids: CAGRDTSNTGELFF.

V and J are TRBV13 and TRBJ2-4; TRBD2 aligns across 9 bases. The CDR3 totals 17 residues. Germline assignment: CDR1 PRHDT and CDR2 FYEKMQ (reference sequence). With 3 bases clipped from V and 2 bases from J, the junction kept 8 bases outside the gene matches. CDR3 coding DNA: TGTGCCAGCAGCTTTCGAGCGGGAGGTGGGTCCAAAAACATTCAGTACTTC. This gives the protein CASSFRAGGGSKNIQYF.